The 7 T cell receptor beta chains reported below all come from one sample, sequenced in a study of vaccination effects on CD4 cells after COVID-19. Measured with immunoSEQ multiplex PCR; TCRdb has only the in-frame clones, and not every one. The sample carries about 52,000 clones, 75% to 85% recorded once. These receptors' antigens are unknown. Viral peptide pools were used in the ViraFEST assay to expand antigen-specific CD4+ T cells, and sequencing came afterward. Isolation of CD4+ T cells took place after approximately 10 days of culture. Vaccinated participants had no history of SARS-CoV-2 infection and tested negative for nucleocapsid antibodies. The sample consisted of CD4+ T cells from PBMCs cultured with HCoV-OC43 spike peptides, taken before COVID-19 vaccination. Subset given: HCoV-OC43 spike overlapping peptide pool stimulation. The receptors derive from a human donor who received a COVID-19 vaccine.

This sequence joins TRBV24-1 and TRBJ2-5, with TRBD2 matching 7 bases. Per the germline V gene, CDR1 is KGHDR and CDR2 is SFDVKD. J was trimmed by 2 bases and V by 5 bases; bases with no gene match: 7. The CDR3 contains 15 residues. The CDR3 region is CATSGTGGTQETQYF. The CDR3 DNA is TGTGCCACCAGTGGTACCGGGGGGACTCAAGAGACCCAGTACTTC.

This sequence joins TRBV24-1 and TRBJ2-7; D call uncertain. In germline, CDR1 is KGHDR, CDR2 SFDVKD. CDR3 length: 13 amino acids. Trimming removed 8 bases from V and 4 bases from J, with 14 bases in between. CDR3 sequence (DNA): TGTGCCACCATTATGAACAGTTGGTACGAGCAGTACGTC. This translates into CATIMNSWYEQYV.

V is TRBV30 and J is TRBJ1-4; 7 bases align to TRBD1. CDR3 length: 14 residues. With V trimmed by 2 bases and J by 10 bases, 10 bases remained unmatched. Germline-derived CDR1 and CDR2 are GTSNPN and SVGIG (reference sequence). The CDR3 region is CAWSLGGVGGKLFF. The CDR3 DNA sequence: TGTGCCTGGAGTCTAGGGGGCGTCGGGGGAAAACTGTTTTTT.

This clone came up a few times. The gene calls are TRBV7-8 and TRBJ1-4; 7 bases line up with TRBD1. There are 15 residues in the CDR3. The trim removed 5 bases at V and 8 bases at J, leaving 11 bases unmatched. CDR1 is SGHVS and CDR2 is FQNEAQ in the germline V gene. CDR3: CASSQTGTVNEKLFF. The CDR3 coding sequence is TGTGCCAGCAGCCAGACCGGGACAGTTAACGAAAAACTGTTTTTT.

The chain employs TRBV2 and TRBJ1-6, with unresolved D. Germline V CDR1 and CDR2: SNHLY, FYNNEI. Trimming removed 8 bases at V and 7 bases at J, with 12 bases between. The CDR3 spans 13 residues. CDR3 loop: CASLIWENSPLHF. In nucleotides, the CDR3 is TGTGCCAGCCTGATCTGGGAAAATTCACCCCTCCACTTT.

The rearrangement joins TRBV21-1 to TRBJ1-2; the table's TRBD1 call for D was not verified on the DNA. TRBV21-1 is listed as a pseudogene. The CDR3 covers 17 residues. In DNA, the CDR3 is TGTGCCAGCAGCAACGTGAGACAGGGACGACTTGAGAATGGCTACACCTTC. Its translation is CASSNVRQGRLENGYTF.

This clone was seen only a few times. This chain links TRBV19 with TRBJ1-2; 7 bases line up with TRBD1. J gave up 3 bases and V 2 bases, and 6 bases lay outside the gene matches. The CDR3 totals 15 residues. Germline CDR1 LNHDA, CDR2 SQIVND (reference sequence). The CDR3 region has the DNA TGTGCCAGTAGTATACTTGACAGGGATGACTATGGCTACACCTTC. Its translation is CASSILDRDDYGYTF.